This TCR beta chain came from a study of blood T cells in healthy people across ages. The V and J ends lost 1 base and 5 bases respectively, with 13 bases between them. The germline gives CDR1 SGHDT, CDR2 YYEEEE. The CDR3 spans 16 residues. Primed by a sample-barcoded 5' primer and a J-beta primer mix, a second PCR proceeded for roughly 6 to 12 cycles. TCRdb reprocessed the 5' RACE reads via MiXCR and lists one record per CDR3 protein. The data hold hundreds of thousands of distinct CDR3 sequences, with 40% to 50% observed a single time. The source is a man between 60 and 70 years old in good health. The chain combines TRBV5-6 with TRBJ1-6; no definite D call. The sample consisted of blood. The CDR3 bases are TGTGCCAGCAGCTTGATGGCCAAAAGCAATAATTCACCCCTCCACTTT. Translating it yields CASSLMAKSNNSPLHF.